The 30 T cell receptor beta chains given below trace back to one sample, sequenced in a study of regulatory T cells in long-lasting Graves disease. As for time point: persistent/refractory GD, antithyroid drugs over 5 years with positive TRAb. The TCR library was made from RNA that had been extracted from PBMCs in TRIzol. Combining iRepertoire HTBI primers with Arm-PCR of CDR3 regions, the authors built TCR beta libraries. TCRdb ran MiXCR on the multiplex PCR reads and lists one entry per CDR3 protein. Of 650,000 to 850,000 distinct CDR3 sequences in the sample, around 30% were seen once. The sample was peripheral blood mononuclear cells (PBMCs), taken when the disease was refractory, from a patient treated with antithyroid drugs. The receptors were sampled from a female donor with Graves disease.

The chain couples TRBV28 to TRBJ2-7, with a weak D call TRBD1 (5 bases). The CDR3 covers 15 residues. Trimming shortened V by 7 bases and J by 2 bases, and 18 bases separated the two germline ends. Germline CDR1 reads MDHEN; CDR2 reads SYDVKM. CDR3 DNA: TGTGCCAGCACTCAGGGCGGCAGAAGTCCCTACGAGCAGTACTTC. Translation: CASTQGGRSPYEQYF.

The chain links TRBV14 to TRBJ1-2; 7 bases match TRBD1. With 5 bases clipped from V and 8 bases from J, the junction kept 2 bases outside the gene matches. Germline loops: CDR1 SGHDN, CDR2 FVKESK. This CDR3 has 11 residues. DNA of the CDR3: TGTGCCAGCAGCAGGGGGCTCGGCTACACCTTC. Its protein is CASSRGLGYTF. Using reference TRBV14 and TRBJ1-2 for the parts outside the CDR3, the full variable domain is EAGVTQFPSHSVIEKGQTVTLRCDPISGHDNLYWYRRVMGKEIKFLLHFVKESKQDESGMPNNRFLAERTGGTYSTLKVQPAELEDSGVYFCASSRGLGYTFGSGTRLTVV.

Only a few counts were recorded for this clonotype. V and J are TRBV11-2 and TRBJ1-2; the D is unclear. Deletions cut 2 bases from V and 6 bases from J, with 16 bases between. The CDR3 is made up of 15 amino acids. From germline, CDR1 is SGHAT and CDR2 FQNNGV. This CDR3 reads CASSLSPVITDGYTF. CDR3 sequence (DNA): TGTGCCAGCAGCTTATCCCCCGTCATTACCGATGGCTACACCTTC.

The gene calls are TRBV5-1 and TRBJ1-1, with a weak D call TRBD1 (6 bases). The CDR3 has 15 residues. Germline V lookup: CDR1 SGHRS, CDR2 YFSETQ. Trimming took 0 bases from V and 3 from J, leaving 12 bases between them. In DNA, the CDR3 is TGCGCCAGCAGCTTGGCTTGGGAGGGGGACACTGAAGCTTTCTTT. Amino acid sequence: CASSLAWEGDTEAFF.

The CDR3 spells CASSPLEATGNTIYF. The CDR3 DNA is TGTGCCAGCAGCCCCCTCGAGGCAACTGGAAACACCATATATTTT. The rearrangement uses TRBV6-2 or TRBV6-3 and TRBJ1-3; D gene ambiguous. CDR1 MNHEY and CDR2 SVGEGT come from the germline V gene. The CDR3 contains 15 residues. Trimming stripped 6 bases from V and 2 bases from J, with 14 bases between.

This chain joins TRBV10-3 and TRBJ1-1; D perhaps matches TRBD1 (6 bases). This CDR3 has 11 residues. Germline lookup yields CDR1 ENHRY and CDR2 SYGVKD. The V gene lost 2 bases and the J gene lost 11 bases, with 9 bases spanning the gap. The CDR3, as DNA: TGTGCCATCAGTGAGGCGGGGGGCGCTTTCTTT. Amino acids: CAISEAGGAFF.

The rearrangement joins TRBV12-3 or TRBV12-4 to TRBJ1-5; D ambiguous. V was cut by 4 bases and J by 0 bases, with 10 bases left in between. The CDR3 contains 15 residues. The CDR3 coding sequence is TGTGCCAGCAGTTCCGGACCGGTTAGCAATCAGCCCCAGCATTTT. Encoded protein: CASSSGPVSNQPQHF.

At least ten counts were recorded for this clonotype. The CDR3 coding sequence is TGCAGTGCATTTAGACTAGCGGGGTCCTACGAGCAGTACTTC. Encoded protein: CSAFRLAGSYEQYF. The chain employs TRBV20-1 and TRBJ2-7, with 11 bases identical to TRBD2. The CDR3 is 14 amino acids. The germline V gene has CDR1 DFQATT and CDR2 SNEGSKA (reference sequence). V shed 6 bases and J 1 base; nucleotides not matched to a gene: 5.

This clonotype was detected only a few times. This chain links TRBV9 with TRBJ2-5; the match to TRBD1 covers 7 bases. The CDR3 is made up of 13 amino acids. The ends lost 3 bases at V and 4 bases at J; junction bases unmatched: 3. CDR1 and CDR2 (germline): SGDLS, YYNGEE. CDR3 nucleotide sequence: TGTGCCAGCAGCGAGACAGGGTCAGAGACCCAGTACTTC. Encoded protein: CASSETGSETQYF.

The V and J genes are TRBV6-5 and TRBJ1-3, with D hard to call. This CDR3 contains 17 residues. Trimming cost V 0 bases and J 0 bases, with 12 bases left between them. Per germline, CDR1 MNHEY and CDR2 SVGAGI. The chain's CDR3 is CASSYSPAPLSGNTIYF. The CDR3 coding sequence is TGTGCCAGCAGTTACTCTCCCGCACCTCTCTCTGGAAACACCATATATTTT.

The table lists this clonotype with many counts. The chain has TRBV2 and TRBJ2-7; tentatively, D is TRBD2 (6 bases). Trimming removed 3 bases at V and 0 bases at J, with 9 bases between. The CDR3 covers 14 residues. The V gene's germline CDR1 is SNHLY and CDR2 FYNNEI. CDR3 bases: TGTGCCAGCAGTGAGTTGACTAGCTCCTACGAGCAGTACTTC. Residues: CASSELTSSYEQYF. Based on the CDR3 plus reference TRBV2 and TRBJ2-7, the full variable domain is EPEVTQTPSHQVTQMGQEVILRCVPISNHLYFYWYRQILGQKVEFLVSFYNNEISEKSEIFDDQFSVERPDGSNFTLKIRSTKLEDSAMYFCASSELTSSYEQYFGPGTRLTVT.

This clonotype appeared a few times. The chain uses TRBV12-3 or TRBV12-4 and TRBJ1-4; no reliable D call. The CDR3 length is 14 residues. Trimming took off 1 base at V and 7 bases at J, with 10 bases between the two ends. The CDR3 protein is CASSLGVVREKLFF. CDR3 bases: TGTGCCAGCAGTTTAGGGGTGGTCCGTGAAAAACTGTTTTTT.

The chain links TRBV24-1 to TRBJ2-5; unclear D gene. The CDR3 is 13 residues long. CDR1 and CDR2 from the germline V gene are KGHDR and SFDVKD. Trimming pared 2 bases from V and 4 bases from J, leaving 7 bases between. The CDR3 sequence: CATSDYYGETQYF. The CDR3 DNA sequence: TGTGCCACCAGTGATTATTACGGAGAGACCCAGTACTTC.

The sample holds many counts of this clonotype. CDR3 sequence (DNA): TGTGCCAGCAGACGGGGACAGCTAAATGAAAAACTGTTTTTT. Residues: CASRRGQLNEKLFF. V and J are TRBV28 and TRBJ1-4, with TRBD1 identical over 7 bases. The germline gives CDR1 MDHEN, CDR2 SYDVKM. Germline trimming cut 6 bases from V and 5 bases from J; bases unmatched to any gene: 6. The CDR3 extends over 14 amino acids.

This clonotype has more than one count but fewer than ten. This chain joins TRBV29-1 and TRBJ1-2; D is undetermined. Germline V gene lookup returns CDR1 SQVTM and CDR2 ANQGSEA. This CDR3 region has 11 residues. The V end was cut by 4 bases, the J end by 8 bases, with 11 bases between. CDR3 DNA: TGCAGCGTTGGGGCAGGACGCGGCTACACCTTC. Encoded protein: CSVGAGRGYTF.

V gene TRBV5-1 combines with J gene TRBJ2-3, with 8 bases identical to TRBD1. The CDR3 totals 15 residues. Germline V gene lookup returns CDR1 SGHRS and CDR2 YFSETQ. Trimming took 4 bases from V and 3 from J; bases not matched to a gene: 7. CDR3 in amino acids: CASSPEGQATDTQYF. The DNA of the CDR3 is TGCGCCAGCAGCCCCGAGGGACAGGCGACAGATACGCAGTATTTT.

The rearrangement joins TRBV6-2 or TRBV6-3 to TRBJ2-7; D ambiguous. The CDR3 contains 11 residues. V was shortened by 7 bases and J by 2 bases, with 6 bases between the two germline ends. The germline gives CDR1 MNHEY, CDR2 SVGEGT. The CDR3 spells CASTDTYEQYF. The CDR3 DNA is TGTGCCAGCACCGACACCTACGAGCAGTACTTC.

In DNA form, the CDR3 reads TGTGCCAGCAGCCCCCCCAGGGGTGGGGGTTACGAGCAGTACTTC. Translated: CASSPPRGGGYEQYF. The gene calls are TRBV13 and TRBJ2-7; D perhaps matches TRBD1 (6 bases). The V gene's germline CDR1 is PRHDT and CDR2 FYEKMQ (reference sequence). CDR3 size: 15 residues. With 5 bases removed from V and 4 bases from J, the gap between germline ends came to 18 bases.

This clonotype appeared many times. CDR3 nucleotides: TGTGCCAGCAAAGGGAACACTGAAGCTTTCTTT. Its protein is CASKGNTEAFF. The rearrangement uses TRBV28 and TRBJ1-1; D unclear. This CDR3 spans 11 amino acids. V was trimmed by 7 bases and J by 1 base, leaving 4 bases between them. CDR1 is MDHEN, CDR2 SYDVKM, per germline. The entire variable domain, with the rest obtained from reference TRBV28 and TRBJ1-1, is as follows: DVKVTQSSRYLVKRTGEKVFLECVQDMDHENMFWYRQDPGLGLRLIYFSYDVKMKEKGDIPEGYSVSREKKERFSLILESASTNQTSMYLCASKGNTEAFFGQGTRLTVV.

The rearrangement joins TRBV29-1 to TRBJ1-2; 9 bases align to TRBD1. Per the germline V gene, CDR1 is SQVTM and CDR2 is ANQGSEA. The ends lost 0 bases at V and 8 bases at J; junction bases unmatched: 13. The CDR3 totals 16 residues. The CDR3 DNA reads TGCAGCGTTGAAGATCTGGGACAGGGTAATCGGTACGGCTACACCTTC. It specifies CSVEDLGQGNRYGYTF.

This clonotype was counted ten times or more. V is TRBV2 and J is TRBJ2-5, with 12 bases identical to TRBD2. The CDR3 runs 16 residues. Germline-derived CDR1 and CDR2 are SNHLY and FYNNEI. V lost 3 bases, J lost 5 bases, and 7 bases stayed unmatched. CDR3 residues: CASSEALAGGRETQYF. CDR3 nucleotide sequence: TGTGCCAGCAGTGAGGCACTAGCGGGAGGCCGGGAGACCCAGTACTTC.

The CDR3 coding sequence is TGTGCCAGCAGTGAGCTACAGGGCTGGGAGACCCAGTACTTC. It encodes CASSELQGWETQYF. V is TRBV25-1 and J is TRBJ2-5; D perhaps matches TRBD1 (6 bases). Between the trimmed V and J ends, which lost 3 bases and 5 bases, there was a span of 13 bases. The germline V gene has CDR1 MGHDK and CDR2 SYGVNS. There are 14 residues in the CDR3.

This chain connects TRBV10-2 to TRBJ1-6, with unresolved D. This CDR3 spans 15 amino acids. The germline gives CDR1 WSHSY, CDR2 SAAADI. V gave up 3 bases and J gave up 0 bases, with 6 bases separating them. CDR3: CASSESHSYNSPLHF. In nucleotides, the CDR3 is TGCGCCAGCAGTGAATCCCACTCCTATAATTCACCCCTCCACTTT.

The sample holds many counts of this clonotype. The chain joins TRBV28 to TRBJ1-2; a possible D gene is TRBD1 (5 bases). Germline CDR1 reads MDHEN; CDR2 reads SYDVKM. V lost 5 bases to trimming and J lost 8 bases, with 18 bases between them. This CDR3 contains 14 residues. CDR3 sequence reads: CASSPGRDGEGYTF. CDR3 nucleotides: TGTGCCAGCAGTCCGGGACGGGATGGGGAGGGCTACACCTTC.

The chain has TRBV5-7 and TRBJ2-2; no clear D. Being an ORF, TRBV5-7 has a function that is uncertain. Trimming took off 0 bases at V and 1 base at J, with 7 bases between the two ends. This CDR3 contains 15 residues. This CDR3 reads CASSLVLENTGELFF. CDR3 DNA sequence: TGTGCCAGCAGCTTGGTTCTCGAGAACACCGGGGAGCTGTTTTTT.

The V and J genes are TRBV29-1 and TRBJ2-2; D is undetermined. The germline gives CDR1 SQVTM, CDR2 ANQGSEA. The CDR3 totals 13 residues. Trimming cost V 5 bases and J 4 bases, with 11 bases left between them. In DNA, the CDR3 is TGCAGCGTTTCCGTCGGCGGCACCGGGGAGCTGTTTTTT. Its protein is CSVSVGGTGELFF.

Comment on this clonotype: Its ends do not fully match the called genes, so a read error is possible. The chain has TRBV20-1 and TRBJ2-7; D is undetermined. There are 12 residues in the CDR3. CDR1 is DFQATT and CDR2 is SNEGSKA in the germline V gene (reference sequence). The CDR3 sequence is CSARVHEFQQYF. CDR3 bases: TGCAGTGCCAGAGTTCATGAATTTCAGCAGTACTTC.

The CDR3 coding sequence is TGTGCCAGCAGCTTCAGCGGGAGGGAAGAGACCCAGTACTTC. It is translated as CASSFSGREETQYF. V and J are TRBV7-6 and TRBJ2-5, with 10 positions matching TRBD2. This CDR3 comprises 14 residues. With V trimmed by 3 bases and J by 3 bases, 1 base remained unmatched. Germline V lookup: CDR1 SGHVS, CDR2 FNYEAQ.

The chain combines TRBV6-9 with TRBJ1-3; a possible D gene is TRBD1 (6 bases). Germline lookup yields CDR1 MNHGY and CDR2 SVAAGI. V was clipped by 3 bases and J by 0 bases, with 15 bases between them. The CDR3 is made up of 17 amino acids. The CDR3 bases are TGTGCCAGCAGTTACGCGACAGGTTCCACCTCTGGAAACACCATATATTTT. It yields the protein CASSYATGSTSGNTIYF.

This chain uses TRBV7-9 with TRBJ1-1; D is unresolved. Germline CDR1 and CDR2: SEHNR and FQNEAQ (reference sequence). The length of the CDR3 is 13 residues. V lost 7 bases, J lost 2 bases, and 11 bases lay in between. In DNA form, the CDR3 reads TGTGCCAGCATGGGCCAGCCCAACACTGAAGCTTTCTTT. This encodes CASMGQPNTEAFF. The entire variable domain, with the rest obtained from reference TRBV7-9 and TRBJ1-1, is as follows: DTGVSQNPRHKITKRGQNVTFRCDPISEHNRLYWYRQTLGQGPEFLTYFQNEAQLEKSRLLSDRFSAERPKGSFSTLEIQRTEQGDSAMYLCASMGQPNTEAFFGQGTRLTVV.